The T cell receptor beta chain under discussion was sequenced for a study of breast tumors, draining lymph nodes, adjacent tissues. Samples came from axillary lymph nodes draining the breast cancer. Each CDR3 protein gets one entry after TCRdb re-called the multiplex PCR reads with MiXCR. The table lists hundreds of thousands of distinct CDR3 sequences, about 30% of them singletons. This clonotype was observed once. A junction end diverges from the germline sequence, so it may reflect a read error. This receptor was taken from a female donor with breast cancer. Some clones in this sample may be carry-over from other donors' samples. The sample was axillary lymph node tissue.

The CDR3 region is CASSEVTDNEQLF. The DNA for the CDR3 is TGTGCCAGCAGTGAAGTGACGGACAATGAGCAGCTCTTC. The chain carries TRBV2 and TRBJ2-1; a weak D match, TRBD1 (5 bases). CDR1 is SNHLY, CDR2 FYNNEI, per germline. CDR3 size: 13 residues.